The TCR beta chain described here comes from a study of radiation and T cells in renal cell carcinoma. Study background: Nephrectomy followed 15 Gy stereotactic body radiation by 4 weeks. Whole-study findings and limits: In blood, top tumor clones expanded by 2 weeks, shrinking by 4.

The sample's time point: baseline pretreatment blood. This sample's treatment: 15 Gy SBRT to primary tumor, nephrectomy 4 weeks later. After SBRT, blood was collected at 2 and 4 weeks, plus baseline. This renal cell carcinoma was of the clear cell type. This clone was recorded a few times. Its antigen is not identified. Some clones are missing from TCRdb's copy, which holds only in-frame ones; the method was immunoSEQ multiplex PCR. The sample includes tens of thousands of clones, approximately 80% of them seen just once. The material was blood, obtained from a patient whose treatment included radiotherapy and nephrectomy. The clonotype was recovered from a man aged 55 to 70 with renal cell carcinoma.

CDR3 sequence (DNA): TGTGCCAGTAGTATAGATCACCTAAACTATGGCTACACCTTC. Protein sequence: CASSIDHLNYGYTF. The rearrangement uses TRBV19 and TRBJ1-2; D unclear. Trimming stripped 0 bases from V and 2 bases from J, with 7 bases between. The length of the CDR3 is 14 residues. Germline lookup yields CDR1 LNHDA and CDR2 SQIVND (reference sequence). The full variable domain, its missing parts supplied by reference TRBV19 and TRBJ1-2, is DGGITQSPKYLFRKEGQNVTLSCEQNLNHDAMYWYRQDPGQGLRLIYYSQIVNDFQKGDIAEGYSVSREKKESFPLTVTSAQKNPTAFYLCASSIDHLNYGYTFGSGTRLTVV.